This TCR beta chain was documented in a study of Ad26.COV2.S vaccination and SARS-CoV-2 variants. The ends were cut back, 2 bases at V and 8 bases at J, with 16 bases in the middle. CDR1 and CDR2 from the germline V gene are MRHNA and SNTAGT. The CDR3 consists of 15 residues. Profiled with immunoSEQ multiplex PCR; TCRdb holds only in-frame clones, not every one. The sample shows about 350,000 clones, about 90% of them seen only once. Overall study findings and caveats: Substantial breadth was reported for post-vaccination spike-specific CD8+ and CD4+ T cells. Across vaccine and placebo recipients, the breadth of non-spike TCRs was similar. Total T cell responses, in the TCR breadth and depth analyses, may have been underestimated.

Points on this clone: The antigen is not known.

This receptor was taken from a human donor who had recovered from COVID-19. The chain is built from TRBV6-4 and TRBJ2-1; unclear D gene. This specimen was peripheral blood, taken after recovery from COVID-19. The CDR3 sequence: CASSDPWRSSYEQFF. The CDR3 coding sequence is TGTGCCAGCAGTGACCCATGGCGGTCGAGCTATGAGCAGTTCTTC.